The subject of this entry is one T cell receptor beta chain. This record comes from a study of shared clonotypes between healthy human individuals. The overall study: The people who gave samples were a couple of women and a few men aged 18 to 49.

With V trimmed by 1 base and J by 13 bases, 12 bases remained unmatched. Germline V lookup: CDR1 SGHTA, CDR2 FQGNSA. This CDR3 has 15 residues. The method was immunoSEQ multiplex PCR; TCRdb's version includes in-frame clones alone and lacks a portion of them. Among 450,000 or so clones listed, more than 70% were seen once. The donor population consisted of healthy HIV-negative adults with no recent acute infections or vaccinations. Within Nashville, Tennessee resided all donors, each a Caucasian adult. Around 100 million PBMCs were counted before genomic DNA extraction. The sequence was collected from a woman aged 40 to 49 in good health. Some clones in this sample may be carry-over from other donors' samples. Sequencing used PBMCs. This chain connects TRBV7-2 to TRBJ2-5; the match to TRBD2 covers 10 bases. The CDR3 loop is CASSLGSGTSVSSYF. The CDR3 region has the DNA TGTGCCAGCAGCTTAGGATCCGGGACTAGCGTCAGCTCGTACTTC.